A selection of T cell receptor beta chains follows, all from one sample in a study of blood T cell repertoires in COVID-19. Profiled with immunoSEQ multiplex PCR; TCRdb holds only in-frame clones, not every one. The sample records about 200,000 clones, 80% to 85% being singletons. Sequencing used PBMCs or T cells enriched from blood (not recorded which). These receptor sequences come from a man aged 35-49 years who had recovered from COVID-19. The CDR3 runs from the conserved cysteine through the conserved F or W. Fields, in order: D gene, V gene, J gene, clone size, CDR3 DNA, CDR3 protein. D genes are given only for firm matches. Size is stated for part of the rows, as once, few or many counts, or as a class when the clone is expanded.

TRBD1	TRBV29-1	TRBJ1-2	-	TGCAGCGTGGTGGACAGGGTGGCCTATGGCTACACCTTC	CSVVDRVAYGYTF
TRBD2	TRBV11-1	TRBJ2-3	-	TGTGCCAGCAGCCTAAATAGCGGGGGAGCCGCAGATACGCAGTATTTT	CASSLNSGGAADTQYF
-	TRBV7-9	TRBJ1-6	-	TGTGCCAGCAGCTTAGCGGCATTCCCTTTGTCTCCCTCCACCTCCCCCCTCCACTTT	CASSLAAFPLSPSTSPLHF
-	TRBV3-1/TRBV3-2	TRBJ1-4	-	TGTGCCAGCAGCCACTCGGATGAAAAACTGTTTTTT	CASSHSDEKLFF
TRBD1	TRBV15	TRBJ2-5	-	TGTGCCACCAGCCCGACGGGACAGCGCCAAGAGACCCAGTACTTC	CATSPTGQRQETQYF
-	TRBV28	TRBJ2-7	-	TGTGCCAGCAGTTTATCGTCTGGGGGCGCGGTGCAGTACTTC	CASSLSSGGAVQYF
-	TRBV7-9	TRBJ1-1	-	TGTGCCAGCAGCTTATTGACAGTTAACACTGAAGCTTTCTTT	CASSLLTVNTEAFF
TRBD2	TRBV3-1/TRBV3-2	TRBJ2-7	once	TGTGCCAGCAGCCATGTCGCAGGAAGCGGGGGTCGCTACGAGCAGTACTTC	CASSHVAGSGGRYEQYF
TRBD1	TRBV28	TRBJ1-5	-	TGTGCCAGCATCCAAGGGGGCCTTAGCAATCAGCCCCAGCATTTT	CASIQGGLSNQPQHF
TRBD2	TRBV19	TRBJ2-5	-	TGTGCCAGTAGTCTAGCGGGGAGGGAGCAAGAGACCCAGTACTTC	CASSLAGREQETQYF
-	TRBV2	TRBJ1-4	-	TGTGCCAGCAGTGTAGTAGGGGTTGGGGAAAAACTGTTTTTT	CASSVVGVGEKLFF
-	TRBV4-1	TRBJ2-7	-	TGCGCCAGCAGCCAAGATTGGCGAAACCGGGGGCAGTACTTC	CASSQDWRNRGQYF
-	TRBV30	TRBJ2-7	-	TGTGCCTGTATACCGGGACATCGCTACGAGCAGTACTTC	CACIPGHRYEQYF
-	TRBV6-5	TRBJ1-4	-	TGTGCCAGCAGGCCGGTTGACAGGTTGGCGGAAAAACTGTTTTTT	CASRPVDRLAEKLFF
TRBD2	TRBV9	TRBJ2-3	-	TGTGCCAGCGGGGCGGGCGGGGGGACCACAGATACGCAGTATTTT	CASGAGGGTTDTQYF
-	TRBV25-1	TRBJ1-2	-	TGTGCCAGCAGTGAAAGGGAGGGGAAAGAGGATGGCTACACCTTC	CASSEREGKEDGYTF
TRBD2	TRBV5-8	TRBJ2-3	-	TGTGCCAGCAGCTCGGGGGGGGTCGCAGATACGCAGTATTTT	CASSSGGVADTQYF
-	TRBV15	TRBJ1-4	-	TGTGCCACCAGCCAGATGAAAAATGAAAAACTGTTTTTT	CATSQMKNEKLFF
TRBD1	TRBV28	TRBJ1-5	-	TGTGCCAGCCTTGGCGGCCGGGACAGATACCGAAGGGGTCAGCCCCAGCATTTT	CASLGGRDRYRRGQPQHF
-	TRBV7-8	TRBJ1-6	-	TGTGCCAGCAGCTTAGTAGGCGGTGGAGATTCACCCCTCCACTTT	CASSLVGGGDSPLHF
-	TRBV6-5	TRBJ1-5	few	TGTGCCAGCAGTCTAAACAGGGTAGGTCAGCCCCAGCATTTT	CASSLNRVGQPQHF
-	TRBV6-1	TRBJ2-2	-	TGTGCCAGCAGTGACCCGGGACTTAACACCGGGGAGCTGTTTTTT	CASSDPGLNTGELFF
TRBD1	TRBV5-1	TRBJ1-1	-	TGCGCCAGCAGCCCGCAGGGGGCTGGTGAAGCTTTCTTT	CASSPQGAGEAFF
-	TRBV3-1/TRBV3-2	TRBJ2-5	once	TGTGCCAGCAGCCATCTCGATGGAGGTGAGACCCAGTACTTC	CASSHLDGGETQYF
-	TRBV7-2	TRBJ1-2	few	TGTGCCAGCAGCTCCGGCCCGGCAGGGAGCTACACCTTC	CASSSGPAGSYTF
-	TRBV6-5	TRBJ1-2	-	TGTGCCAGCACTAAGACAGAGACTAACTATGGCTACACCTTC	CASTKTETNYGYTF
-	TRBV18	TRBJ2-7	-	TGTGCCAGCTCAGGGACTTCCTACGAGCAGTACTTC	CASSGTSYEQYF
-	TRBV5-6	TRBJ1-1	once	TGTGCCAGCAGCTTGGGGGCCTTGACAATTAACACTGAAGCTTTCTTT	CASSLGALTINTEAFF
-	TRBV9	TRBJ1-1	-	TGTGCCGGATCGCCAGGGGAAAAGAACACTGAAGCTTTCTTT	CAGSPGEKNTEAFF
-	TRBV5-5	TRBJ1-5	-	TGTGCCAGCAGCTTGAACGTCGGTCAGCCCCAGCATTTT	CASSLNVGQPQHF
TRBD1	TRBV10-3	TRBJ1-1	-	TGTGCCATCACCCCGGGACAGGGGACTGAAGCTTTCTTT	CAITPGQGTEAFF
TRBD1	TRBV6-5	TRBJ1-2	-	TGTGCCAGCGGGACTGGACAGGGAAGGAACTATGGCTACACCTTC	CASGTGQGRNYGYTF
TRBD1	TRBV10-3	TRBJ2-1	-	TGTGCCATCCAGGGGGCGGCCTCCTACAATGAGCAGTTCTTC	CAIQGAASYNEQFF
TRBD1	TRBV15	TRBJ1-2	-	TGTGCCACCAGCAGGGAGACAGGGTCTGGCTACACCTTC	CATSRETGSGYTF
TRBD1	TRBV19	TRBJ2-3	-	TGTGCCAGTAATATTGGGACAGGGGGCGGTAAGGATACGCAGTATTTT	CASNIGTGGGKDTQYF
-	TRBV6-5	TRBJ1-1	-	TGTGCCAGCAGTTGGCAGGGGTTGTCTGAAGCTTTCTTT	CASSWQGLSEAFF
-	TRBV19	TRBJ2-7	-	TGTGCCAGTAGTATCGCAGTAACCTACGAGCAGTACTTC	CASSIAVTYEQYF
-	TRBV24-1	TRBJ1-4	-	TGTGCCACCAGTCGGTCTACGGGGGAAAAACTGTTTTTT	CATSRSTGEKLFF
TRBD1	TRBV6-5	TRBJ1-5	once	TGTGCCAGCAAGCAACAGGGGGCTGCCCAGCCCCAGCATTTT	CASKQQGAAQPQHF
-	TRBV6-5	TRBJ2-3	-	TGTGCCAGCAGAGGGGACTCCCTCACAGATACGCAGTATTTT	CASRGDSLTDTQYF
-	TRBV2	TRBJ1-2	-	TGTGCCAGCAGTGCAGGGGTGGGGACCTATGGCTACACCTTC	CASSAGVGTYGYTF
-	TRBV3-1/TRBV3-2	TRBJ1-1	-	TGTGCCAGCAGCCAAATACAAAACGCCGAAGCTTTCTTT	CASSQIQNAEAFF
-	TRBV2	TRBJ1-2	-	TGTGCCAGCAGTGATCAGGTTAACTATGGCTACACCTTC	CASSDQVNYGYTF
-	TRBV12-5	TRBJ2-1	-	TGTGCTAGTGGTTTGGGGGGCCTCGCCTACAATGAGCAGTTCTTC	CASGLGGLAYNEQFF
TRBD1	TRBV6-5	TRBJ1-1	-	TGTGCCAGCAGGAGGGACAGGACTGAAGCTTTCTTT	CASRRDRTEAFF
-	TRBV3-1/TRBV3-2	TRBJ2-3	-	TGTGCCAGCAGCCAAGATAAGGGGCGCACAGATACGCAGTATTTT	CASSQDKGRTDTQYF
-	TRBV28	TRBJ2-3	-	TGTGCCAGCAGTCTCGACATCGCCACAGATACGCAGTATTTT	CASSLDIATDTQYF
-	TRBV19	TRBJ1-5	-	TGTGCCAGTAGTATAGATCAACGGGGGAATCAGCCCCAGCATTTT	CASSIDQRGNQPQHF
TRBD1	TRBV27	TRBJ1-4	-	TGTGCCAGCAGTTTTTTGGCGGACAGGGGGGAAAAACTGTTTTTT	CASSFLADRGEKLFF
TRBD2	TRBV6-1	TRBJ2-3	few	TGTGCCAGCAGTGAACTAGCGGGGGGGCCAGATACGCAGTATTTT	CASSELAGGPDTQYF
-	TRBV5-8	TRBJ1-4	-	TGTGCCAGCAGCCGTGTGGGGATGGGAGGAAATGAAAAACTGTTTTTT	CASSRVGMGGNEKLFF
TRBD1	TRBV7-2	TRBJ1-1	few	TGTGCCAGCAGCCAGGGGACAGGTAACACTGAAGCTTTCTTT	CASSQGTGNTEAFF
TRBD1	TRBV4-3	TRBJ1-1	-	TGCGCCAGCAGCCAAGATAGGGGGACAGGGATGGCAGCTTTCTTT	CASSQDRGTGMAAFF
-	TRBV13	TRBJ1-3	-	TGTGCCAGCAGCTTTGACAGCTCTGGAAACACCATATATTTT	CASSFDSSGNTIYF
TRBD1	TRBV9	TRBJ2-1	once	TGTGCCGGGATACATACCGGGACAGCCGACCTGAGCTCCTACAATGAGCAGTTCTTC	CAGIHTGTADLSSYNEQFF
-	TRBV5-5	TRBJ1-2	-	TGTGCCAGCAGCTTTGGAGGGAATGCCTATGGCTACACCTTC	CASSFGGNAYGYTF
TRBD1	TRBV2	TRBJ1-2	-	TGTGCCGGTCGGGGACAGGGGGAATATGGCTACACCTTC	CAGRGQGEYGYTF